This T cell receptor beta chain appears in the sequencing data of a study of control samples from healthy donors and cancer patients. CDR1 is SGHRS, CDR2 YFSETQ, per germline. The CDR3 totals 15 residues. The ends lost 4 bases at V and 4 bases at J; junction bases unmatched: 10. Sequenced by immunoSEQ multiplex PCR; TCRdb stores in-frame clones only, minus some. Here the sample spans some 130,000 clones, over 85% being singletons. Input material: blood. The rearrangement joins TRBV5-1 to TRBJ2-7; TRBD2 matches 8 bases. The sequence was collected from a young man in good health. This CDR3 is CASSKLPGGGYEQYF. CDR3 nucleotide sequence: TGCGCCAGCAGCAAATTACCGGGCGGGGGGTACGAGCAGTACTTC.